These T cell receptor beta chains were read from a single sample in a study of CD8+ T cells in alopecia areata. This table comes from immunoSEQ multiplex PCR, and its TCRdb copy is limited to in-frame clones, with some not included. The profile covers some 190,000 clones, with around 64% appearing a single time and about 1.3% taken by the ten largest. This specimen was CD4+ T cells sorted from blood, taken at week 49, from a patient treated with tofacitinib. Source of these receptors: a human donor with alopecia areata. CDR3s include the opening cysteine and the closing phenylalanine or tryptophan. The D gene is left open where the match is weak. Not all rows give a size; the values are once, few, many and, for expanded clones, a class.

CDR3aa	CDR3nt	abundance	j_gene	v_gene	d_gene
CASSLSAGGPADTQYF	TGTGCCAGCAGCTTATCGGCGGGGGGGCCTGCAGATACGCAGTATTTT	.	TRBJ2-3	TRBV7-2	TRBD2
CASSPQGNEQFF	TGCGCCAGCAGCCCACAGGGGAATGAGCAGTTCTTC	once	TRBJ2-1	TRBV5-1	TRBD1
CASGRDSQGYGYTF	TGTGCCAGCGGAAGAGACAGTCAGGGCTATGGCTACACCTTC	.	TRBJ1-2	TRBV6-1	.
CASSSDRGLSYGYTF	TGTGCCAGTAGTTCGGACAGGGGACTCTCCTATGGCTACACCTTC	.	TRBJ1-2	TRBV19	TRBD1
CASWSGGRDSPLHF	TGTGCCAGCTGGTCAGGAGGCAGGGACTCACCCCTCCACTTT	.	TRBJ1-6	TRBV6-5	.
CSVAIFRTDTQYF	TGCAGCGTTGCGATATTCCGCACAGATACGCAGTATTTT	.	TRBJ2-3	TRBV29-1	.
CSALGANVLTF	TGCAGTGCGCTGGGGGCCAACGTCCTGACTTTC	.	TRBJ2-6	TRBV20-1	.
CAWSEGVSKNIQYF	TGTGCCTGGAGTGAAGGGGTTTCCAAAAACATTCAGTACTTC	.	TRBJ2-4	TRBV30	.
CASSLGGRGTGELFF	TGCGCCAGCAGCTTGGGTGGCAGGGGCACCGGGGAGCTGTTTTTT	.	TRBJ2-2	TRBV5-1	.
CAWRSQPNEKLFF	TGTGCCTGGCGATCCCAACCTAATGAAAAACTGTTTTTT	.	TRBJ1-4	TRBV30	.
CASSMGPHSLVAFF	TGTGCCAGTAGTATGGGTCCTCATTCCTTAGTGGCTTTCTTT	few	TRBJ1-1	TRBV19	.
CAISDGGLAGVNTQYF	TGTGCCATCAGTGACGGGGGCCTAGCGGGGGTAAATACGCAGTATTTT	.	TRBJ2-3	TRBV10-3	TRBD2
CASSLAGSYEQYF	TGTGCCAGCAGCTTAGCTGGTTCCTACGAGCAGTACTTC	few	TRBJ2-7	TRBV11-1	.
CASGRDREDTQYF	TGTGCCAGCGGGCGGGACAGGGAGGATACGCAGTATTTT	once	TRBJ2-3	TRBV7-2	TRBD1
CAWRGLAGTYNEQFF	TGTGCCTGGAGGGGACTAGCGGGGACCTACAATGAGCAGTTCTTC	.	TRBJ2-1	TRBV30	TRBD2
CASTGLDNSPLHF	TGTGCCAGTACGGGACTAGATAATTCACCCCTCCACTTT	few	TRBJ1-6	TRBV6-1	.
CASSLNTNTGELFF	TGTGCCAGCAGCTTAAATACCAACACCGGGGAGCTGTTTTTT	.	TRBJ2-2	TRBV11-2	.
CASSPGQHNEQFF	TGCGCCAGCAGCCCCGGACAGCACAATGAGCAGTTCTTC	.	TRBJ2-1	TRBV5-1	.
CASSPGDRGNSYEQYF	TGTGCCAGCAGCCCAGGAGACAGGGGAAATTCCTACGAGCAGTACTTC	few	TRBJ2-7	TRBV7-9	TRBD1
CASSYSISAEAFF	TGTGCCAGCAGTTACTCTATCTCCGCTGAAGCTTTCTTT	few	TRBJ1-1	TRBV6-5	.
CSVAPLQNTEAFF	TGCAGCGTTGCCCCGCTCCAGAACACTGAAGCTTTCTTT	few	TRBJ1-1	TRBV29-1	.
CSVVPGQTDYTF	TGCAGCGTAGTCCCGGGACAGACTGACTACACCTTC	.	TRBJ1-2	TRBV29-1	TRBD1
CASSLLLSGGTQYF	TGTGCCAGCAGTCTCCTCTTGAGCGGGGGCACCCAGTACTTC	.	TRBJ2-5	TRBV6-5	TRBD2
CAISDSGFTGELFF	TGTGCCATCAGTGATTCGGGTTTCACCGGGGAGCTGTTTTTT	.	TRBJ2-2	TRBV10-3	.
CASREDAGSPLHF	TGTGCCAGCAGGGAAGACGCCGGGTCACCCCTCCACTTT	.	TRBJ1-6	TRBV6-1	.
CASSLVVRNGNQPQHF	TGTGCCAGCAGCTTAGTAGTGCGGAATGGCAATCAGCCCCAGCATTTT	.	TRBJ1-5	TRBV7-2	.
CASSFGAGEKLFF	TGTGCCAGCAGTTTTGGTGCAGGCGAAAAACTGTTTTTT	.	TRBJ1-4	TRBV27	.
CSVEDRVADQYF	TGCAGCGTTGAAGATCGGGTAGCGGATCAGTATTTT	few	TRBJ2-3	TRBV29-1	.
CASTRASSSYNEQFF	TGTGCCAGCACCCGGGCCTCGAGCTCCTACAATGAGCAGTTCTTC	.	TRBJ2-1	TRBV7-2	.
CASSYTSGSSYEQYF	TGTGCCAGCAGTTATACTAGCGGCAGCTCCTACGAGCAGTACTTC	few	TRBJ2-7	TRBV7-9	TRBD2
CASSHKSTGNYGYTF	TGCGCCAGCAGCCACAAATCCACAGGGAACTATGGCTACACCTTC	few	TRBJ1-2	TRBV4-1	.
CASSLVVGSGANVLTF	TGTGCCAGCAGCTTAGTGGTCGGCTCTGGGGCCAACGTCCTGACTTTC	.	TRBJ2-6	TRBV11-2	.
CSVQTLAGGPSYNEQFF	TGCAGCGTCCAAACCTTAGCGGGGGGGCCTTCCTACAATGAGCAGTTCTTC	.	TRBJ2-1	TRBV29-1	TRBD2
CASSEADSNYGYTF	TGTGCCAGCAGTGAAGCGGACTCTAACTATGGCTACACCTTC	few	TRBJ1-2	TRBV2	.
CASSLVQAEQYF	TGTGCCAGCAGCTTAGTGCAGGCCGAGCAGTACTTC	.	TRBJ2-7	TRBV7-2	.
CASKRSDRAQDSNQPQHF	TGTGCCAGCAAGCGATCGGACAGGGCCCAGGATAGCAATCAGCCCCAGCATTTT	few	TRBJ1-5	TRBV19	TRBD1
CASSQGQGNEKLFF	TGCGCCAGCAGCCAGGGACAGGGTAATGAAAAACTGTTTTTT	.	TRBJ1-4	TRBV4-1	TRBD1
CAWSQRMNTEAFF	TGTGCCTGGTCTCAACGGATGAACACTGAAGCTTTCTTT	.	TRBJ1-1	TRBV30	.
CASSLTGMKDTQYF	TGTGCCAGCAGCCTCACAGGGATGAAAGATACGCAGTATTTT	few	TRBJ2-3	TRBV13	.
CASSPTSSYNSPLHF	TGTGCCAGCAGCCCGACGAGCTCCTATAATTCACCCCTCCACTTT	few	TRBJ1-6	TRBV7-2	.
CASSSRLGGGFRSPLHF	TGTGCCAGCAGTTCTAGATTGGGAGGTGGGTTTCGATCACCCCTCCACTTT	many	TRBJ1-6	TRBV28	.
CASYGRNSGANVLTF	TGTGCCAGCTACGGGAGAAACTCTGGGGCCAACGTCCTGACTTTC	.	TRBJ2-6	TRBV2	.
CASSERFWTIPVEQFF	TGTGCCAGCAGTGAAAGGTTCTGGACTATTCCCGTGGAGCAGTTCTTC	.	TRBJ2-1	TRBV2	.
CASSSPARKETQYF	TGTGCCAGCAGTTCCCCGGCCCGGAAAGAGACCCAGTACTTC	.	TRBJ2-5	TRBV6-5	.
CASSLAATSLTDTQYF	TGTGCCAGCAGCTTAGCAGCGACTAGCCTCACAGATACGCAGTATTTT	few	TRBJ2-3	TRBV7-2	TRBD2
CASSPGTNTEAFF	TGTGCCAGCAGTCCCGGGACGAACACTGAAGCTTTCTTT	.	TRBJ1-1	TRBV6-6	.
CAGRFSGGLPLHF	TGTGCCGGGAGGTTCTCCGGGGGCTTACCCCTCCACTTT	.	TRBJ1-6	TRBV30	.
CSVGSGRYTGELFF	TGCAGCGTTGGATCGGGGCGATACACCGGGGAGCTGTTTTTT	.	TRBJ2-2	TRBV29-1	.
CAISELGSDTQYF	TGTGCCATCAGTGAGTTAGGGTCAGATACGCAGTATTTT	few	TRBJ2-3	TRBV10-3	.
CASSSFDRAHGYTF	TGTGCCAGCAGTTCCTTCGACAGGGCCCATGGCTACACCTTC	.	TRBJ1-2	TRBV27	TRBD1
CSVQGATEAFF	TGCAGCGTCCAGGGGGCAACTGAAGCTTTCTTT	.	TRBJ1-1	TRBV29-1	TRBD1
CSVEYWDSAGYGYTF	TGCAGCGTTGAATATTGGGACTCCGCAGGATATGGCTACACCTTC	.	TRBJ1-2	TRBV29-1	.
CSARTGKAYEQYF	TGCAGCGCCCGGACAGGGAAGGCCTACGAGCAGTACTTC	few	TRBJ2-7	TRBV29-1	TRBD1
CSVGARRETQYF	TGCAGCGTGGGGGCCCGTCGGGAGACCCAGTACTTC	.	TRBJ2-5	TRBV29-1	.